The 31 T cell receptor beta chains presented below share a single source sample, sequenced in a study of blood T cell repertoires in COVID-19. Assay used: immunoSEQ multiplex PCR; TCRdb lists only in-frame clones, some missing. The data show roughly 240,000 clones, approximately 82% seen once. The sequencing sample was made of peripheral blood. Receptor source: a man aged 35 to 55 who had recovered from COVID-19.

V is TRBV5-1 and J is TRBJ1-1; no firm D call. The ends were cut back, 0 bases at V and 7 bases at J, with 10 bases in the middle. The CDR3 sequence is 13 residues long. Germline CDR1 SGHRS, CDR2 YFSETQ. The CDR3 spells CASSLGGMNEAFF. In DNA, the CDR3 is TGCGCCAGCAGCTTGGGAGGGATGAATGAAGCTTTCTTT.

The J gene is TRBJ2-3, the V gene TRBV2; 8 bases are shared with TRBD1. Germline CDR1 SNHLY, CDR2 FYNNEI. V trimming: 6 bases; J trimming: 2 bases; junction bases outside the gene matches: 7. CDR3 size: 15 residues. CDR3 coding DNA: TGTGCCAGCAGCTCTCGACAGGGGTTCACAGATACGCAGTATTTT. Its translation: CASSSRQGFTDTQYF.

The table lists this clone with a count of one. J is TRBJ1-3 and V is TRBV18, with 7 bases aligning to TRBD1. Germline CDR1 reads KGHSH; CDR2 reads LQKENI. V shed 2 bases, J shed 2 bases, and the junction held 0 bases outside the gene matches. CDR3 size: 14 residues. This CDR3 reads CASSPGTAGNTIYF. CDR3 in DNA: TGTGCCAGCTCACCAGGGACAGCTGGAAACACCATATATTTT.

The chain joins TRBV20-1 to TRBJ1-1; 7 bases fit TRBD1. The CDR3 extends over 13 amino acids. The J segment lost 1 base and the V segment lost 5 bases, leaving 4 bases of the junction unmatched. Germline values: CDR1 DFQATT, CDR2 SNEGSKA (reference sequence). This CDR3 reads CSAGDRANTEAFF. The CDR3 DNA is TGCAGTGCTGGTGACAGGGCGAACACTGAAGCTTTCTTT.

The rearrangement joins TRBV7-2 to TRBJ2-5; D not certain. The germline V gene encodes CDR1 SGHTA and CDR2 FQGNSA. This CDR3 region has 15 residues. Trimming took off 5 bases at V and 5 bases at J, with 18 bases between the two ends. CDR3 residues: CASSPMLGGWETQYF. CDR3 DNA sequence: TGTGCCAGCAGCCCCATGCTAGGTGGGTGGGAGACCCAGTACTTC.

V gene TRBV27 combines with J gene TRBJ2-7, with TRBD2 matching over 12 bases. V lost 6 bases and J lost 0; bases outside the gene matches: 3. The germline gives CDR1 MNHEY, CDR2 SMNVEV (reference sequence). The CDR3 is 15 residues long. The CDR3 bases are TGTGCCAGCAGACAGGGACTAGCGGGCTCCTACGAGCAGTACTTC. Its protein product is CASRQGLAGSYEQYF.

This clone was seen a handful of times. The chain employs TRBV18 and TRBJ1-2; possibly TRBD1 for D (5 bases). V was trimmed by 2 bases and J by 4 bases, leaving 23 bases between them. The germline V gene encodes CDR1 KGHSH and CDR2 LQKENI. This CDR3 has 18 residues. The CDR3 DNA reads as TGTGCCAGCTCACCAAGGGGCAAGGGATATAACATGGGCTATGGCTACACCTTC. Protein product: CASSPRGKGYNMGYGYTF.

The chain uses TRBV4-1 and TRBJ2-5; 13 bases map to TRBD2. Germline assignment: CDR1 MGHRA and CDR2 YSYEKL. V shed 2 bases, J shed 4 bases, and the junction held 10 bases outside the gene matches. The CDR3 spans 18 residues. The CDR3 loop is CASSQSELAGGRGETQYF. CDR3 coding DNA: TGCGCCAGCAGCCAAAGCGAACTAGCGGGGGGGCGCGGAGAGACCCAGTACTTC.

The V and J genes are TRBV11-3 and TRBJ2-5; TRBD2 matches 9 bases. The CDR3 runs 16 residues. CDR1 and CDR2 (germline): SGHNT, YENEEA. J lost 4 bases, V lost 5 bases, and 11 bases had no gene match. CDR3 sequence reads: CASSPLAGATGETQYF. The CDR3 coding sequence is TGTGCCAGCAGCCCGTTAGCGGGGGCCACGGGAGAGACCCAGTACTTC.

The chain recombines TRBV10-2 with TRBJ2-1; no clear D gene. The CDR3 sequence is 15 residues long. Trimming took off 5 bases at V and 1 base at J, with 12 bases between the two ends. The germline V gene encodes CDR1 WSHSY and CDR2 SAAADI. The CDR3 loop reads CASSRSVGSYNEQFF. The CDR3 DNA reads TGCGCCAGCAGTCGGAGCGTTGGGTCCTACAATGAGCAGTTCTTC.

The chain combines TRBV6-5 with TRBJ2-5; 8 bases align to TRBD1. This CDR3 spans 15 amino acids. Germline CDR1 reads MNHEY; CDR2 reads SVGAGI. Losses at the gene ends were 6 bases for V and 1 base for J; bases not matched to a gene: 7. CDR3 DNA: TGTGCCAGCAGCCCCGGGACAGGAGTCCAAGAGACCCAGTACTTC. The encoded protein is CASSPGTGVQETQYF.

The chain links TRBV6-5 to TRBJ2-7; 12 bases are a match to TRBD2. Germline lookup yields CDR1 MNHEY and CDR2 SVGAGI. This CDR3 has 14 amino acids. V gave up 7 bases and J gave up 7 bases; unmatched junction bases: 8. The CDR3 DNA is TGTGCCAGCATTTGGACTAGCGGGAAGGATGAGCAGTACTTC. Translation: CASIWTSGKDEQYF.

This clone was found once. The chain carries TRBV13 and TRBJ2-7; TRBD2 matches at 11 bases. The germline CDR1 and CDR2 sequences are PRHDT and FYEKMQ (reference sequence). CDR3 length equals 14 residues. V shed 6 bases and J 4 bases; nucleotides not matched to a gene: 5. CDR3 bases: TGTGCCAGCAGGCGCGCTAGCGGGAGGTACGAGCAGTACTTC. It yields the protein CASRRASGRYEQYF. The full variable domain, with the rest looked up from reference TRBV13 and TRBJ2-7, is AAGVIQSPRHLIKEKRETATLKCYPIPRHDTVYWYQQGPGQDPQFLISFYEKMQSDKGSIPDRFSAQQFSDYHSELNMSSLELGDSALYFCASRRASGRYEQYFGPGTRLTVT.

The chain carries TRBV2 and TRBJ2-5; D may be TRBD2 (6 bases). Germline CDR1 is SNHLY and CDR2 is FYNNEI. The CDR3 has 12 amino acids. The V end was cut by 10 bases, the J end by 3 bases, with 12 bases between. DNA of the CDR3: TGTGCCACGGGACTGGACGAAGAGACCCAGTACTTC. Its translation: CATGLDEETQYF. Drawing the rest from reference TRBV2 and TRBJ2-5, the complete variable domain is EPEVTQTPSHQVTQMGQEVILRCVPISNHLYFYWYRQILGQKVEFLVSFYNNEISEKSEIFDDQFSVERPDGSNFTLKIRSTKLEDSAMYFCATGLDEETQYFGPGTRLLVL.

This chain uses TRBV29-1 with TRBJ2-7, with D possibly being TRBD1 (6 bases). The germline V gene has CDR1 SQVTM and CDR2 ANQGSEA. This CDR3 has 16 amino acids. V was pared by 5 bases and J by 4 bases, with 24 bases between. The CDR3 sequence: CSVRYPLTTGVYEQYF. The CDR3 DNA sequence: TGCAGCGTTAGATACCCACTAACGACAGGAGTATACGAGCAGTACTTC.

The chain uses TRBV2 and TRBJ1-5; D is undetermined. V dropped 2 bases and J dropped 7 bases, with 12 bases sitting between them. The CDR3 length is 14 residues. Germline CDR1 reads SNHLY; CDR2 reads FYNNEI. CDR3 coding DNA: TGTGCCAGCAGTGAAACCCGGGGTGGGCAGCCCCAGCATTTT. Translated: CASSETRGGQPQHF.

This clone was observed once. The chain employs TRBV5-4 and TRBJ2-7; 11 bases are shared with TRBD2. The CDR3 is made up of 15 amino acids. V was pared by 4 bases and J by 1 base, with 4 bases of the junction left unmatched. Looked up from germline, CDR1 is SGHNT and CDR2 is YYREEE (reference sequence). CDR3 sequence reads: CASSPRTSGSYEQYF. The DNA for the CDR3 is TGTGCCAGCAGCCCCCGGACTAGCGGGTCCTACGAGCAGTACTTC.

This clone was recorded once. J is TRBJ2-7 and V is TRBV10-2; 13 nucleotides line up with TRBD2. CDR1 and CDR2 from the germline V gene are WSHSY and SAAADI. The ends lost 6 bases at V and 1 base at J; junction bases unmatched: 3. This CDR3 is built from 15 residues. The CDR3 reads CASSPGLAGSYEQYF. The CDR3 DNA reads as TGCGCCAGCAGCCCGGGACTAGCGGGATCCTACGAGCAGTACTTC.

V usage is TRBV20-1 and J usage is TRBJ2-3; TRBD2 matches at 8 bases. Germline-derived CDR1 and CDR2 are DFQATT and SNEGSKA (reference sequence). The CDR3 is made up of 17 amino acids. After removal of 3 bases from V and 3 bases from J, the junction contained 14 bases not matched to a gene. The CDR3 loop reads CSASPASGSEGTDTQYF. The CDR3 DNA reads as TGCAGTGCTAGTCCGGCAAGCGGGAGTGAGGGTACAGATACGCAGTATTTT.

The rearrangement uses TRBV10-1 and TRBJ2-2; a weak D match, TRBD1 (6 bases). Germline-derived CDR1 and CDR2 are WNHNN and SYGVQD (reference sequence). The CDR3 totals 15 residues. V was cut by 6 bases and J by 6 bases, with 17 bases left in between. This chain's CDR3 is CASSSVQGVPGELFF. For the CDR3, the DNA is TGCGCCAGCAGCTCGGTACAGGGAGTCCCCGGGGAGCTGTTTTTT.

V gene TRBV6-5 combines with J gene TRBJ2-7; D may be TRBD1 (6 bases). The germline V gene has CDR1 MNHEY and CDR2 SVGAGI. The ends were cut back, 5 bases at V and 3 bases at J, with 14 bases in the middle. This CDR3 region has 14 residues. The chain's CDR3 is CASSLTGSGYEQYF. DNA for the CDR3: TGTGCCAGCAGTCTCACAGGGAGTGGCTACGAGCAGTACTTC.

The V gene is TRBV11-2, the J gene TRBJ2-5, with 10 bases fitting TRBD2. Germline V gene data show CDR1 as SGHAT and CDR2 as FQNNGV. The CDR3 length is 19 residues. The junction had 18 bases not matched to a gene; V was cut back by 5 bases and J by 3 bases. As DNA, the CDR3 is TGTGCCAGCAGCCCCGGAAGGGGGGCCGTTAGCGGGAGGAAAGAGACCCAGTACTTC. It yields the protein CASSPGRGAVSGRKETQYF. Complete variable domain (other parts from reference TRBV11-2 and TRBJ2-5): EAGVAQSPRYKIIEKRQSVAFWCNPISGHATLYWYQQILGQGPKLLIQFQNNGVVDDSQLPKDRFSAERLKGVDSTLKIQPAKLEDSAVYLCASSPGRGAVSGRKETQYFGPGTRLLVL.

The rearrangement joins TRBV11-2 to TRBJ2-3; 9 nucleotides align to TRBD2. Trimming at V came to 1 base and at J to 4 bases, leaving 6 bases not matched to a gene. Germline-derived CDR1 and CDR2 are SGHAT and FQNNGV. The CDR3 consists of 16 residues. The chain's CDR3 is CASSLVGAGGPDTQYF. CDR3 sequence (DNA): TGTGCCAGCAGCTTAGTAGGTGCGGGAGGGCCAGATACGCAGTATTTT. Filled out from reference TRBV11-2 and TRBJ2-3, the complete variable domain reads EAGVAQSPRYKIIEKRQSVAFWCNPISGHATLYWYQQILGQGPKLLIQFQNNGVVDDSQLPKDRFSAERLKGVDSTLKIQPAKLEDSAVYLCASSLVGAGGPDTQYFGPGTRLTVL.

DNA for the CDR3: TGTGCCAGCAGCCGGGAGAGCTACGAGCAGTACTTC. As protein: CASSRESYEQYF. The V and J genes are TRBV2 and TRBJ2-7, with D perhaps matching TRBD2 (6 bases). V lost 6 bases to trimming and J lost 3 bases, with 9 bases between them. From germline, CDR1 is SNHLY and CDR2 FYNNEI. The CDR3 totals 12 residues.

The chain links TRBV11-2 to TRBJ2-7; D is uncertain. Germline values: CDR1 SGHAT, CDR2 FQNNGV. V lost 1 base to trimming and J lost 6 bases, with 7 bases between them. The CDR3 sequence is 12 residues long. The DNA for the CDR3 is TGTGCCAGCAGCTTAGTTTCCGGCGAGCAGTACTTC. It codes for CASSLVSGEQYF.

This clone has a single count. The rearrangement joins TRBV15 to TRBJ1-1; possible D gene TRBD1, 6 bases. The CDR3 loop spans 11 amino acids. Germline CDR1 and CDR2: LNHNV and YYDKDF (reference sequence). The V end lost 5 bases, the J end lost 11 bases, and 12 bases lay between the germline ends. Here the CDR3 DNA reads TGTGCCACCAGCTCAAGACAGGCGGCTTTCTTT. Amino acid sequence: CATSSRQAAFF.

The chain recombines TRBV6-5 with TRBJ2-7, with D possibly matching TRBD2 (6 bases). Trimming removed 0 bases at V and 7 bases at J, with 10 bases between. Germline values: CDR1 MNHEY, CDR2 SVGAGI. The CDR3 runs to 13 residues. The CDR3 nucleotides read TGTGCCAGCAGTTACTCGGAGGGAGTGGAGCAGTACTTC. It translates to CASSYSEGVEQYF.

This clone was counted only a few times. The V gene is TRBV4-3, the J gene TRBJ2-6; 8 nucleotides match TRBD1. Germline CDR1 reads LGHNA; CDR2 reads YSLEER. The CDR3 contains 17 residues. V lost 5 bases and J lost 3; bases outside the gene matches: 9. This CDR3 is CASSAGTGSGGANVLTF. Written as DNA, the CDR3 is TGCGCCAGCAGCGCGGGGACAGGATCTGGTGGGGCCAACGTCCTGACTTTC.

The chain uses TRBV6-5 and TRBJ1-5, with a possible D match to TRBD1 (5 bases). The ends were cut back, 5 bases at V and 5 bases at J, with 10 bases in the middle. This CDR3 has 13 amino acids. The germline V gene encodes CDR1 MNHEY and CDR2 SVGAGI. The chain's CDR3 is CASSPGWDQPQHF. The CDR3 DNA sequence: TGTGCCAGCAGTCCAGGGTGGGATCAGCCCCAGCATTTT.

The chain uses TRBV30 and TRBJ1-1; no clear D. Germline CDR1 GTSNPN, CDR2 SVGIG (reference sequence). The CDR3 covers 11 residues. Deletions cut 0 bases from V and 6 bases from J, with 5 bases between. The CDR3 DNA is TGTGCCTGGAGTGTAGAGTCTGAAGCTTTCTTT. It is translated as CAWSVESEAFF.

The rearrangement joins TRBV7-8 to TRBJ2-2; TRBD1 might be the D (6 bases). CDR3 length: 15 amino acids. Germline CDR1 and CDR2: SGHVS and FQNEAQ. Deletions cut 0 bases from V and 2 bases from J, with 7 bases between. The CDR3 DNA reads TGTGCCAGCAGCTTAGCCAGGGGTAACACCGGGGAGCTGTTTTTT. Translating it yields CASSLARGNTGELFF. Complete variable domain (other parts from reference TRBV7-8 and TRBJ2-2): GAGVSQSPRYKVAKRGQDVALRCDPISGHVSLFWYQQALGQGPEFLTYFQNEAQLDKSGLPSDRFFAERPEGSVSTLKIQRTQQEDSAVYLCASSLARGNTGELFFGEGSRLTVL.